One TCR beta chain is described in this entry. What it binds is unknown. The entry originates in a study of identical twins. Whole-study results and caveats: The presence of invariant MAIT and iNKT cells could partly confound analyses of zero-insertion sequences.

V was clipped by 7 bases and J by 8 bases, with 14 bases between them. This CDR3 contains 13 residues. TCRdb recomputed calls from the 5' RACE reads with MiXCR, one row per CDR3 protein. This table has 400,000 to 550,000 distinct CDR3 sequences, 20% to 25% appearing once. This sample also appeared in a second study, on T cells expressing NK-cell markers. Per that paper: Sorting in several experiments was restricted by an anti-gamma-delta TCR antibody to alpha-beta TCR T cells.

The chain links TRBV12-3 or TRBV12-4 to TRBJ1-4, with D uncertain. This clonotype originated in a woman under 30 in good health. The sample was CD4+ T cells sorted from blood. The CDR3 region has the DNA TGTGCCAGCACCCCTAGGAATGGGGAAAAACTGTTTTTT. This translates into CASTPRNGEKLFF.